This TCR beta chain was sequenced during a study of control samples from healthy donors and cancer patients. Clones were sequenced by immunoSEQ multiplex PCR, and TCRdb holds only the in-frame ones, with some missing. The table records roughly 79,000 clones, 84% of them present only once. From germline, CDR1 is MNHEY and CDR2 SVGAGI. The length of the CDR3 is 13 residues. Trimming took off 4 bases at V and 5 bases at J, with 9 bases between the two ends. The sequenced material came from blood. The V gene is TRBV6-5, the J gene TRBJ1-5; D uncertain. This TCR was recovered from a man aged 50 to 60 in good health. The CDR3 spells CASSLLGHQPQHF. In DNA form, the CDR3 reads TGTGCCAGCAGTTTGCTAGGACATCAGCCCCAGCATTTT.